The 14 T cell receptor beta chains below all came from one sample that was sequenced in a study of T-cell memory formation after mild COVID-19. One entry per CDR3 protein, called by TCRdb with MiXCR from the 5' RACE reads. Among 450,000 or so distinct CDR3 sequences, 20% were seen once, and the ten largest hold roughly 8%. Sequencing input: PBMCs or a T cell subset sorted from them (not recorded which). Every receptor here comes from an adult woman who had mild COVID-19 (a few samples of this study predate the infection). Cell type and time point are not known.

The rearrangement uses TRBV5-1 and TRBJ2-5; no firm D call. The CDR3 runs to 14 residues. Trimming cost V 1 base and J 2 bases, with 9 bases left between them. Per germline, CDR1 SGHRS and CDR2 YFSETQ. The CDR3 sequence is CASSLPSAQETQYF. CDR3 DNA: TGCGCCAGCAGCTTGCCCTCAGCACAAGAGACCCAGTACTTC.

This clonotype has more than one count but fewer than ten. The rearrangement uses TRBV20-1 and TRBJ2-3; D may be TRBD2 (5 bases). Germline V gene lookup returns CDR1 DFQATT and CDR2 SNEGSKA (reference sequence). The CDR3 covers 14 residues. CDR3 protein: CRASGWESTDTQYF. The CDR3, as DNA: TGCAGGGCCTCTGGGTGGGAGAGCACAGATACGCAGTATTTT.

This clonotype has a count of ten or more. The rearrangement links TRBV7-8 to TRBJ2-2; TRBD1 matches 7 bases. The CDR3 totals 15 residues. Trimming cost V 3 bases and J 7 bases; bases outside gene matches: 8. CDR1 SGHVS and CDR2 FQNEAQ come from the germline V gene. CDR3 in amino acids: CASSFPRGQVGELFF. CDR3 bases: TGTGCCAGCAGCTTTCCTCGTGGACAGGTCGGGGAGCTGTTTTTT.

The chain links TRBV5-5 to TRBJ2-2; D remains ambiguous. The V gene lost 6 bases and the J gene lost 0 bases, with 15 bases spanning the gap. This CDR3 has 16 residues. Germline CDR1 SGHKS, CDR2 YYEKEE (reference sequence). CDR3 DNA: TGTGCCAGCACCCAAAAAGCAGACTCGAACACCGGGGAGCTGTTTTTT. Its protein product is CASTQKADSNTGELFF.

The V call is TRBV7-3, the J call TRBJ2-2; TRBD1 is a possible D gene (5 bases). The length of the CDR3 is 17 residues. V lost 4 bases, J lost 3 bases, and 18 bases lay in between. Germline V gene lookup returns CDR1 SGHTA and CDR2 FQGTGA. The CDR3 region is CASSSGFQGVDTGELFF. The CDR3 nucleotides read TGTGCCAGCAGCTCGGGCTTCCAGGGTGTGGACACCGGGGAGCTGTTTTTT.

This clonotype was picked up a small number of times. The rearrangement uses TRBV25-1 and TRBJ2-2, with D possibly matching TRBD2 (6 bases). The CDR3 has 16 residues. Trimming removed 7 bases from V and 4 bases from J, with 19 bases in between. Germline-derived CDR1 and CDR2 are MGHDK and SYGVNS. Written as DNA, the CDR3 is TGTGCCAGCAAGCCACCTCGGGGGAGGTGCACCGGGGAGCTGTTTTTT. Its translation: CASKPPRGRCTGELFF. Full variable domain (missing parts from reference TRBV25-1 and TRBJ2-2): EADIYQTPRYLVIGTGKKITLECSQTMGHDKMYWYQQDPGMELHLIHYSYGVNSTEKGDLSSESTVSRIRTEHFPLTLESARPSHTSQYLCASKPPRGRCTGELFFGEGSRLTVL.

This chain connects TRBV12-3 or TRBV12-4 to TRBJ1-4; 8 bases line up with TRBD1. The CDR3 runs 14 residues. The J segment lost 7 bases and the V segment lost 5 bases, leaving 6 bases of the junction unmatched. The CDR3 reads CASSRTGFREKLFF. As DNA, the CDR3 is TGTGCCAGCAGTCGGACAGGGTTTCGTGAAAAACTGTTTTTT.

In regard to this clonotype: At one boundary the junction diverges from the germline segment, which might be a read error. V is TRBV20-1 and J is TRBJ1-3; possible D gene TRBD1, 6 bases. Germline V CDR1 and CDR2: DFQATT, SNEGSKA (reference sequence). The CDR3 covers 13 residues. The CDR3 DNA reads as TGCAGTGCCAGAGGGGGGCAGGGAAACACCATATATTTT. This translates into CSARGGQGNTIYF.

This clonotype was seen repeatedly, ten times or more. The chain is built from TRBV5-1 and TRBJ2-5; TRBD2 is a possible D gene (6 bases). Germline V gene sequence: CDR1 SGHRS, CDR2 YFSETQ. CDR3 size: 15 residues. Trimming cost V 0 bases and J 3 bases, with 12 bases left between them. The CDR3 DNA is TGCGCCAGCAGCTTGGCCTATTCGGGGGAAGAGACCCAGTACTTC. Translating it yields CASSLAYSGEETQYF.

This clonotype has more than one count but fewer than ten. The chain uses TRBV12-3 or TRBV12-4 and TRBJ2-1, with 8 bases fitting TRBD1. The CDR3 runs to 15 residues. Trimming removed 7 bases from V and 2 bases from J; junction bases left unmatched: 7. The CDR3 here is CASTVPGQAYNEQFF. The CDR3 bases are TGTGCCAGCACCGTACCGGGACAGGCCTACAATGAGCAGTTCTTC.

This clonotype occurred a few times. CDR3: CASSPSAGVPGETQYF. The CDR3, as DNA: TGCGCCAGCAGCCCCAGCGCGGGAGTGCCGGGAGAGACCCAGTACTTC. This chain links TRBV4-3 with TRBJ2-5; TRBD2 agrees at 7 bases. The germline V gene has CDR1 LGHNA and CDR2 YSLEER. Trimming removed 4 bases from V and 4 bases from J; junction bases left unmatched: 12. CDR3 length: 16 amino acids.

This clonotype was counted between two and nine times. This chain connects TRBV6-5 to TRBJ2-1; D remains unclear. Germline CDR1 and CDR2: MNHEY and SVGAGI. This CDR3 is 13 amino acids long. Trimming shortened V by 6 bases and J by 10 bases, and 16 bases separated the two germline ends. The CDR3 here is CASSSPGPGEQFF. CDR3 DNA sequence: TGTGCCAGCAGCTCTCCGGGTCCCGGGGAGCAGTTCTTC.

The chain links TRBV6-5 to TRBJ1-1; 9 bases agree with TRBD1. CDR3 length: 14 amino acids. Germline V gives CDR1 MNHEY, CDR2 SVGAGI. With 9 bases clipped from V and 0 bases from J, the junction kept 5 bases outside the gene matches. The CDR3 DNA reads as TGTGCCAGTGGACAGGGGAGGTTGAACACTGAAGCTTTCTTT. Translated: CASGQGRLNTEAFF.

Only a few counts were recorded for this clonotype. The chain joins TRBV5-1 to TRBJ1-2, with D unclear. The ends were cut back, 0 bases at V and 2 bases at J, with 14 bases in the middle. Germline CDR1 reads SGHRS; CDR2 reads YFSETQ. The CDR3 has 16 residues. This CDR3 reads CASSLGGGILNYGYTF. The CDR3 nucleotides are TGCGCCAGCAGCTTGGGAGGCGGGATCCTAAACTATGGCTACACCTTC.